The table lists the clone carrying this T cell receptor (beta chain) with a few counts. Its antigen is as yet unknown. 13 Jbeta primers and 60 Vbeta primers were used for the PCR. Some clones are missing from TCRdb's copy, which holds only in-frame ones; the method was immunoSEQ multiplex PCR. The profile shows more than 95,000 clones, 9.5% of them singletons. These data belong to a study of cytomegalovirus exposure and HLA in healthy donors. There are 15 residues in the CDR3. Trimming removed 7 bases from V and 5 bases from J; junction bases left unmatched: 12. CDR1 MDHEN and CDR2 SYDVKM come from the germline V gene. Whole-study results and caveats: DRB1 showed the most TCR associations and HLA-C the fewest in a later analysis, as rates varied by HLA locus. Later analysis identified several of the most significant clusters that appeared linked to common viral pathogens. In vitro confirmation showed a few CMV-associated chains to be CMV antigen specific.

Source material: PBMCs. V gene TRBV28 combines with J gene TRBJ2-5; 8 nucleotides line up with TRBD1. This receptor was taken from a man aged 25-45 years in good health and CMV-seronegative. CDR3 sequence: CASTSPGGIGETQYF. CDR3 nucleotide sequence: TGTGCCAGCACCTCGCCAGGGGGCATAGGGGAGACCCAGTACTTC.